Each of the 9 T cell receptor beta chains below was sequenced from the same sample in a study of relationships among human T cell subsets. Semiquantitative ARM-PCR amplified T cell receptor alpha and beta CDR3 regions from mRNA. In ARM-PCR, communal superprimers followed tagged nested gene-specific primers for exponential amplification. MiXCR was run by TCRdb on the multiplex PCR reads, yielding one entry per CDR3 protein. The data hold 10,000 to 15,000 distinct CDR3 sequences, with 67% observed a single time. The Th1 cells were the flow-through after CD25, CD56 and CD294 bead selections. Material for sequencing was CD4+ Th1 cells sorted from blood. These receptors originate from a man aged 40-49 years in good health.

The chain links TRBV11-2 to TRBJ2-7; D not certain. The germline CDR1 and CDR2 sequences are SGHAT and FQNNGV. The CDR3 has 15 residues. V dropped 1 base and J dropped 4 bases, with 14 bases sitting between them. The CDR3 protein is CASSLGRPLFYEQYF. For the CDR3, the DNA is TGTGCCAGCAGCTTAGGGAGACCGCTCTTTTACGAGCAGTACTTC. The full variable domain, in which reference TRBV11-2 and TRBJ2-7 provide the parts outside the CDR3, is EAGVAQSPRYKIIEKRQSVAFWCNPISGHATLYWYQQILGQGPKLLIQFQNNGVVDDSQLPKDRFSAERLKGVDSTLKIQPAKLEDSAVYLCASSLGRPLFYEQYFGPGTRLTVT.

The chain uses TRBV5-1 and TRBJ2-2, with D possibly being TRBD1 (6 bases). CDR1 and CDR2 (germline): SGHRS, YFSETQ. V lost 0 bases and J 1 base, leaving 13 bases between the germline ends. This CDR3 is built from 17 residues. The CDR3 DNA follows: TGCGCCAGCAGCTTGGCCCCCTCGACAGGGAACACCGGGGAGCTGTTTTTT. This gives the protein CASSLAPSTGNTGELFF. The full variable domain, in which reference TRBV5-1 and TRBJ2-2 provide the parts outside the CDR3, is KAGVTQTPRYLIKTRGQQVTLSCSPISGHRSVSWYQQTPGQGLQFLFEYFSETQRNKGNFPGRFSGRQFSNSRSEMNVSTLELGDSALYLCASSLAPSTGNTGELFFGEGSRLTVL.

This chain connects TRBV4-1 to TRBJ2-5, with no clear D. CDR1 and CDR2 (germline): MGHRA, YSYEKL. This CDR3 contains 15 residues. The V end was cut by 0 bases, the J end by 2 bases, with 10 bases between. CDR3 in DNA: TGCGCCAGCAGCCAAGATTTAGGGCTACAAGAGACCCAGTACTTC. Translated: CASSQDLGLQETQYF.

There are a few counts of this clonotype. This sequence joins TRBV25-1 and TRBJ2-7; D is possibly TRBD1 (7 bases). Trimming stripped 6 bases from V and 5 bases from J, with 17 bases between. The CDR3 consists of 14 residues. Germline lookup yields CDR1 MGHDK and CDR2 SYGVNS. In DNA form, the CDR3 reads TGTGCCAGCAGAACCAGGGGGGCGTTGGACGAGCAGTACTTC. This codes for CASRTRGALDEQYF.

The rearrangement links TRBV5-6 to TRBJ1-4; 8 bases agree with TRBD1. J gave up 8 bases and V 4 bases, and 10 bases lay outside the gene matches. Germline lookup yields CDR1 SGHDT and CDR2 YYEEEE. There are 15 residues in the CDR3. CDR3 loop: CASSRRGTGGEKLFF. CDR3 nucleotide sequence: TGTGCCAGCAGCCGGAGGGGGACAGGCGGGGAAAAACTGTTTTTT.

CDR3 DNA sequence: TGTGCCAGCAGTTTAACCGCTCCTAACGAGCAGTACTTC. Residues: CASSLTAPNEQYF. This chain links TRBV28 with TRBJ2-7; D is unclear. The germline CDR1 and CDR2 sequences are MDHEN and SYDVKM. The CDR3 has 13 residues. Trimming left V 2 bases short and J 5 bases short, with 10 bases between.

The CDR3 reads CASSGLAGTEAFF. For the CDR3, the DNA is TGTGCCAGCAGCGGCCTGGCGGGCACTGAAGCTTTCTTT. V gene TRBV28 combines with J gene TRBJ1-1; D remains unclear. Trimming took 6 bases from V and 4 from J, leaving 12 bases between them. The CDR3 has 13 residues. Germline V lookup: CDR1 MDHEN, CDR2 SYDVKM.

The chain joins TRBV28 to TRBJ1-6; perhaps TRBD1 as D (5 bases). From germline, CDR1 is MDHEN and CDR2 SYDVKM. There are 18 residues in the CDR3. Trimming removed 7 bases at V and 10 bases at J, with 29 bases between. The CDR3 is CASTGPGTAVGFESPLHF. The CDR3 DNA reads as TGTGCCAGCACCGGTCCCGGGACGGCGGTCGGCTTTGAATCACCCCTCCACTTT.

The sample holds one count of this clonotype. V and J are TRBV11-2 and TRBJ2-1; D is undetermined. Germline V gives CDR1 SGHAT, CDR2 FQNNGV. The CDR3 spans 14 residues. V was clipped by 5 bases and J by 0 bases, with 8 bases between them. The CDR3 region is CASSPDSSYNEQFF. The CDR3 DNA sequence: TGTGCCAGCAGCCCTGATAGCTCCTACAATGAGCAGTTCTTC.